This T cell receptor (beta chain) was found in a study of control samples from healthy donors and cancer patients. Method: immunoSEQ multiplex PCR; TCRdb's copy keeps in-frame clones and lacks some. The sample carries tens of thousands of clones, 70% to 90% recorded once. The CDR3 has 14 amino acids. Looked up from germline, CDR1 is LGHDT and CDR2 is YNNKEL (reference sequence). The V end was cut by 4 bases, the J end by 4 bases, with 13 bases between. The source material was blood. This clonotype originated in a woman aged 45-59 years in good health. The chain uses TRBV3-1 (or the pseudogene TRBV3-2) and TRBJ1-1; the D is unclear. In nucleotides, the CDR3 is TGTGCCAGCAGCCTGAAGGGTGCTAGCACTGAAGCTTTCTTT. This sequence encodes CASSLKGASTEAFF.